This entry features one T cell receptor (beta chain) sequence. With the 5' RACE reads reprocessed, TCRdb shows one record per CDR3 protein and no DNA. The sample includes about 460,000 distinct CDR3 sequences. The sample belongs to a study of T cells expressing NK-cell markers. The length of the CDR3 is 14 residues. Germline CDR1 is SGHKS and CDR2 is YYEKEE (reference sequence). The chain is built from TRBV5-5 and TRBJ2-7; the TCRdb D gene call, TRBD2, has no DNA to confirm it. The sequence derives from a woman in her fifties or sixties in good health. The sample consisted of blood T cells: a sorted CD56 or NKG2C T cell subset, CD4+ or CD8+ T cells, or bulk PBMC T cells (not recorded which). The CDR3: CASTGGLSSYEQYF.